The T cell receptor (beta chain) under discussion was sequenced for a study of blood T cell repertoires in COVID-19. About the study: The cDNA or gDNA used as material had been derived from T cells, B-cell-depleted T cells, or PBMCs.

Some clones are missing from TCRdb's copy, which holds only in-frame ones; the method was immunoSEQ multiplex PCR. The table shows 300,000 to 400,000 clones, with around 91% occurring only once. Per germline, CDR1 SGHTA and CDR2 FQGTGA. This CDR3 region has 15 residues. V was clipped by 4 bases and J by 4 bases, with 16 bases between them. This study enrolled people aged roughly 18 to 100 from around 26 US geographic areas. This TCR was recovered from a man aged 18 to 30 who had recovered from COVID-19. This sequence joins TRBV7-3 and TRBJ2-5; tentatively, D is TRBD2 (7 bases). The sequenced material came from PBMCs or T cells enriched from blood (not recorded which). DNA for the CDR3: TGTGCCAGCAGCTCAGGAGGGGGGGCTGGAGAGACCCAGTACTTC. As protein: CASSSGGGAGETQYF.